One sample yielded the 24 T cell receptor beta chains listed below, sequenced in a study of OX40 agonist ivuxolimab in advanced cancers. Generated by immunoSEQ multiplex PCR, the TCRdb table keeps only in-frame clones and is missing some. The profile covers 80,000 or so clones, with roughly four fifths appearing a single time and 20% to 25% taken by the ten largest. Sample: CD4+ or CD8+ T cells sorted from blood, taken in a trial of the OX40 agonist ivuxolimab. Receptor source: an adult with an advanced solid tumor such as melanoma, head and neck, liver or kidney cancer.

This clone was seen more than once but under ten times. The genes are TRBV25-1 and TRBJ1-6; D possibly corresponds to TRBD1 (5 bases). The germline V gene encodes CDR1 MGHDK and CDR2 SYGVNS. The CDR3 is made up of 16 amino acids. Trimming took 4 bases from V and 7 from J, leaving 17 bases between them. The CDR3 reads CASSAHPQGGNSPLHF. The CDR3 DNA is TGTGCCAGCAGTGCCCACCCTCAGGGAGGCAATTCACCCCTCCACTTT. Supplemented by reference TRBV25-1 and TRBJ1-6, the full variable domain reads EADIYQTPRYLVIGTGKKITLECSQTMGHDKMYWYQQDPGMELHLIHYSYGVNSTEKGDLSSESTVSRIRTEHFPLTLESARPSHTSQYLCASSAHPQGGNSPLHFGNGTRLTVT.

V is TRBV7-9 and J is TRBJ1-3; D gene unclear. Germline V CDR1 and CDR2: SEHNR, FQNEAQ (reference sequence). The V and J ends lost 2 bases and 4 bases respectively, with 12 bases between them. The CDR3 runs 15 residues. The CDR3 reads CASSLSAGLGNTIYF. Here the CDR3 DNA reads TGTGCCAGCAGCTTATCAGCGGGTTTGGGAAACACCATATATTTT.

The chain combines TRBV6-1 with TRBJ1-6; D uncertain. This CDR3 contains 14 residues. Germline lookup yields CDR1 MNHNS and CDR2 SASEGT. The germline V and J ends were trimmed by 6 bases and 7 bases, with 13 bases remaining between them. The CDR3 loop reads CASRTGEFNSPLHF. DNA of the CDR3: TGTGCCAGCAGGACCGGGGAGTTCAATTCACCCCTCCACTTT.

This chain uses TRBV28 with TRBJ2-6; D is uncertain. The CDR3 contains 18 residues. Trimming took 2 bases from V and 0 from J, leaving 14 bases between them. The germline gives CDR1 MDHEN, CDR2 SYDVKM. Written as DNA, the CDR3 is TGTGCCAGCAGTTTAATGGATTTACTACACTCTGGGGCCAACGTCCTGACTTTC. Its translation is CASSLMDLLHSGANVLTF.

The rearrangement uses TRBV4-1 and TRBJ1-2; 9 bases map to TRBD1. The CDR3 spans 14 residues. CDR1 is MGHRA and CDR2 is YSYEKL in the germline V gene. V shed 4 bases, J shed 8 bases, and the junction held 8 bases outside the gene matches. The CDR3 DNA is TGCGCCAGCAGCCCGGGACAGGGCCTGGAAGGCTACACCTTC. As protein: CASSPGQGLEGYTF.

J is TRBJ2-7 and V is TRBV5-6; 8 positions match TRBD1. The CDR3 sequence is 16 residues long. Germline CDR1 SGHDT, CDR2 YYEEEE. The V gene end was trimmed by 0 bases and the J gene end by 10 bases; junction bases not matched to a gene: 15. The CDR3 sequence is CASSLAASAGGHVQYF. The CDR3 DNA reads as TGTGCCAGCAGCTTGGCGGCCAGTGCAGGGGGCCACGTTCAGTACTTC.

This sequence joins TRBV6-6 and TRBJ2-1; weak D call: TRBD1 (6 bases). Germline V CDR1 and CDR2: MNHNY, SVGAGI (reference sequence). The CDR3 has 16 residues. Trimming stripped 4 bases from V and 7 bases from J, with 20 bases between. CDR3 sequence (DNA): TGTGCCAGCAGTTTCCGACAGCAAGGGGGTCTAAATGAGCAGTTCTTC. Its protein product is CASSFRQQGGLNEQFF.

Turning to this clone: This specimen includes other DNA sequences encoding the same CDR3. The chain has TRBV5-1 and TRBJ2-2; unclear D gene. Germline CDR1 is SGHRS and CDR2 is YFSETQ. The CDR3 has 14 amino acids. Trimming removed 4 bases at V and 1 base at J, with 8 bases between. CDR3 amino acids: CASSPLRNTGELFF. CDR3 DNA: TGCGCCAGCAGCCCATTAAGGAACACCGGGGAGCTGTTTTTT.

The V gene is TRBV7-9, the J gene TRBJ1-2; TRBD1 agrees at 7 bases. This CDR3 comprises 18 residues. The germline CDR1 and CDR2 sequences are SEHNR and FQNEAQ (reference sequence). The V gene end was trimmed by 4 bases and the J gene end by 1 base; junction bases not matched to a gene: 15. In DNA, the CDR3 is TGTGCCAGCAGCTCAACACATGGACAGGCCGGGGGTAACTATGGCTACACCTTC. It encodes CASSSTHGQAGGNYGYTF.

This chain connects TRBV5-1 to TRBJ2-5; 9 positions match TRBD2. Germline-derived CDR1 and CDR2 are SGHRS and YFSETQ. This CDR3 contains 14 residues. J lost 11 bases, V lost 0 bases, and 8 bases had no gene match. In nucleotides, the CDR3 is TGCGCCAGCAGCTTGGGCGGGAGGGCCGATGAGCAGTACTTC. Protein product: CASSLGGRADEQYF. Full variable domain (remainder filled in from reference TRBV5-1 and TRBJ2-5): KAGVTQTPRYLIKTRGQQVTLSCSPISGHRSVSWYQQTPGQGLQFLFEYFSETQRNKGNFPGRFSGRQFSNSRSEMNVSTLELGDSALYLCASSLGGRADEQYFGPGTRLLVL.

The V and J genes are TRBV4-1 and TRBJ2-1; D is possibly TRBD1 or TRBD2 (5 bases each). This CDR3 spans 16 amino acids. CDR1 MGHRA and CDR2 YSYEKL come from the germline V gene. V was shortened by 5 bases and J by 1 base, with 15 bases between the two germline ends. The CDR3 reads CASSSTPGRSYNEQFF. The CDR3 coding sequence is TGCGCCAGCAGCAGCACTCCGGGACGGTCCTACAATGAGCAGTTCTTC.

V and J are TRBV6-5 and TRBJ2-5; TRBD2 matches at 14 bases. Germline V gives CDR1 MNHEY, CDR2 SVGAGI. The V and J ends lost 4 bases and 4 bases, in that order; junction bases with no gene match: 5. The CDR3 has 16 amino acids. DNA of the CDR3: TGTGCCAGCAGTTTCGGACTAGCGGGGGGTCTAGAGACCCAGTACTTC. Translating it yields CASSFGLAGGLETQYF.

This sequence joins TRBV5-1 and TRBJ1-6; no definite D call. The V and J ends lost 2 bases and 6 bases respectively, with 9 bases between them. This CDR3 comprises 14 residues. Germline V gives CDR1 SGHRS, CDR2 YFSETQ. CDR3: CASSLETGNSPLHF. The CDR3 DNA reads as TGCGCCAGCAGCTTAGAGACGGGTAATTCACCCCTCCACTTT.

V is TRBV25-1 and J is TRBJ2-3; D tentatively reads TRBD1 or TRBD2 (5 bases each). CDR3 length equals 18 residues. The V end lost 10 bases, the J end lost 0 bases, and 26 bases lay between the germline ends. In germline, CDR1 is MGHDK, CDR2 SYGVNS. The CDR3 reads CANPLRDPKKRSTDTQYF. The CDR3 DNA follows: TGTGCCAACCCGCTCCGGGACCCCAAAAAAAGAAGCACAGATACGCAGTATTTT.

This clone was recorded many times. The gene calls are TRBV9 and TRBJ2-7; D gene unclear. Per the germline V gene, CDR1 is SGDLS and CDR2 is YYNGEE. This CDR3 has 13 amino acids. Trimming cost V 4 bases and J 6 bases, with 14 bases left between them. The CDR3 region is CASSLMSGSEQYF. CDR3 DNA: TGTGCCAGCAGCTTGATGTCGGGCAGCGAGCAGTACTTC.

The rearrangement uses TRBV4-1 and TRBJ2-5, with TRBD1 as a possible D gene (5 bases). Germline CDR1 MGHRA, CDR2 YSYEKL. Trimming took off 0 bases at V and 3 bases at J, with 14 bases between the two ends. This CDR3 region has 16 residues. The CDR3 region is CASSQDWGRAEETQYF. DNA of the CDR3: TGCGCCAGCAGCCAAGATTGGGGCAGGGCCGAAGAGACCCAGTACTTC.

The chain links TRBV7-2 to TRBJ2-3; TRBD2 might be the D (7 bases). This CDR3 has 14 residues. Trimming cost V 7 bases and J 4 bases, with 15 bases left between them. Germline CDR1 and CDR2: SGHTA and FQGNSA. DNA for the CDR3: TGTGCCAGCAAGTTAGGGGGGGCCTCAGATACGCAGTATTTT. Translation: CASKLGGASDTQYF.

The chain has TRBV7-2 and TRBJ2-5, with D uncertain. Trimming stripped 3 bases from V and 5 bases from J, with 7 bases between. The CDR3 length is 12 residues. Germline V gene data show CDR1 as SGHTA and CDR2 as FQGNSA. The CDR3 is CASSFDGETQYF. The CDR3 DNA sequence: TGTGCCAGCAGCTTCGATGGGGAGACCCAGTACTTC.

The V gene is TRBV7-9, the J gene TRBJ2-3; D not certain. Trimming removed 2 bases at V and 0 bases at J, with 6 bases between. Germline CDR1 SEHNR, CDR2 FQNEAQ (reference sequence). The CDR3 runs 14 residues. This CDR3 is CASSLSASTDTQYF. CDR3 nucleotide sequence: TGTGCCAGCAGCTTATCAGCTAGCACAGATACGCAGTATTTT.

The chain's CDR3 is CASSHASGEMGEQYF. The CDR3 DNA reads TGCGCCAGCAGCCACGCCTCGGGGGAAATGGGCGAGCAGTACTTC. The V gene is TRBV4-1, the J gene TRBJ2-5, with D possibly TRBD2 on 6 matching bases. The last part of the DNA fits TRBJ2-7 better; the J call may be wrong. The CDR3 totals 15 residues. Germline CDR1 and CDR2: MGHRA and YSYEKL.

This chain links TRBV6-5 with TRBJ1-1, with 8 bases aligning to TRBD1. CDR1 is MNHEY and CDR2 is SVGAGI in the germline V gene. The V and J ends lost 6 bases and 1 base, in that order; junction bases with no gene match: 4. The CDR3 totals 14 residues. CDR3 sequence reads: CASRDRESNTEAFF. As DNA, the CDR3 is TGTGCCAGCAGGGACAGGGAATCGAACACTGAAGCTTTCTTT.

This chain links TRBV5-4 with TRBJ1-3; 9 bases line up with TRBD1. Per germline, CDR1 SGHNT and CDR2 YYREEE (reference sequence). The CDR3 extends over 15 amino acids. V lost 4 bases, J lost 1 base, and 3 bases stayed unmatched. In DNA, the CDR3 is TGTGCCAGCAGCCCCGGGACAGGGTCTGGAAACACCATATATTTT. Translated, it gives CASSPGTGSGNTIYF.

The V call is TRBV28, the J call TRBJ2-1; tentatively, D is TRBD1 or TRBD2 (5 bases each). The CDR3 is made up of 14 amino acids. V shed 4 bases and J shed 7 bases, with 14 bases lying between them. The germline CDR1 and CDR2 sequences are MDHEN and SYDVKM. The DNA of the CDR3 is TGTGCCAGCAGTTCGCCTGGGACGGTGAATGAGCAGTTCTTC. It specifies CASSSPGTVNEQFF. The whole variable domain, filled in from reference TRBV28 and TRBJ2-1, reads DVKVTQSSRYLVKRTGEKVFLECVQDMDHENMFWYRQDPGLGLRLIYFSYDVKMKEKGDIPEGYSVSREKKERFSLILESASTNQTSMYLCASSSPGTVNEQFFGPGTRLTVL.

The rearrangement uses TRBV5-6 and TRBJ1-2, with no clear D. Per germline, CDR1 SGHDT and CDR2 YYEEEE. The CDR3 totals 12 residues. The V end lost 1 base, the J end lost 7 bases, and 8 bases lay between the germline ends. Here the CDR3 DNA reads TGTGCCAGCAGCTTGATGGGCGGTGGCTACACCTTC. It translates to CASSLMGGGYTF.